These 19 T cell receptor beta chains came from one sample sequenced in a study of blood T cell repertoires in COVID-19 (dated by TCRdb to about 2020). Receptor libraries were prepared by the immunoSEQ multiplex PCR assay. TCRdb took over this immuneACCESS table, retaining in-frame rearrangements with V and J assigned. Such tables are incomplete; in checked studies, under half of the missing clones stem from an unresolved V gene, and the remainder is unexplained. The sample profile shows 250,000 to 350,000 clones; 89% of them were found once. In total, the top ten clones hold around 13% of the sample. The sequencing input was peripheral blood. The receptors were gathered from an older woman with acute or convalescent COVID-19.

The chain is built from TRBV5-5 and TRBJ1-1; perhaps TRBD1 as D (6 bases). From germline, CDR1 is SGHKS and CDR2 YYEKEE (reference sequence). V lost 5 bases to trimming and J lost 8 bases, with 16 bases between them. The CDR3 extends over 13 amino acids. The CDR3 DNA sequence: TGTGCCAGCAGTCAAACAGGGCAGGGAGAAGCTTTCTTT. It codes for CASSQTGQGEAFF.

The CDR3 is CASSSAGQFAQYF. In nucleotides, the CDR3 is TGTGCCAGCAGTTCAGCCGGACAGTTTGCGCAGTATTTT. This chain uses TRBV28 with TRBJ2-3; tentative D call: TRBD1 (6 bases). V was pared by 4 bases and J by 10 bases, with 15 bases between. Germline V CDR1 and CDR2: MDHEN, SYDVKM. CDR3 length: 13 residues.

The genes are TRBV5-4 and TRBJ1-1; TRBD1 agrees at 7 bases. Germline V gives CDR1 SGHNT, CDR2 YYREEE (reference sequence). The CDR3 extends over 14 amino acids. The junction had 0 bases not matched to a gene; V was cut back by 0 bases and J by 1 base. CDR3 DNA: TGTGCCAGCAGCTTGGGGGACAGGAACACTGAAGCTTTCTTT. It codes for CASSLGDRNTEAFF.

The chain recombines TRBV28 with TRBJ1-2, with a weak D call TRBD1 (5 bases). The V end lost 2 bases, the J end lost 5 bases, and 15 bases lay between the germline ends. Germline V gene lookup returns CDR1 MDHEN and CDR2 SYDVKM. The CDR3 totals 15 residues. CDR3 sequence reads: CASSLRTTRGYGYTF. The DNA for the CDR3 is TGTGCCAGCAGTTTACGGACCACAAGGGGTTATGGCTACACCTTC.

The chain uses TRBV30 and TRBJ2-7; 10 nucleotides align to TRBD2. CDR3 length: 12 amino acids. Germline V CDR1 and CDR2: GTSNPN, SVGIG (reference sequence). After removal of 5 bases from V and 3 bases from J, the junction contained 1 base not matched to a gene. CDR3 sequence (DNA): TGTGCCTGGCAGCGGGAGGGCTACGAGCAGTACTTC. Translating gives CAWQREGYEQYF.

The chain combines TRBV9 with TRBJ1-4; TRBD1 aligns across 11 bases. CDR1 and CDR2 (germline): SGDLS, YYNGEE. CDR3 length: 16 amino acids. V gave up 3 bases and J gave up 10 bases; unmatched junction bases: 11. Written as DNA, the CDR3 is TGTGCCAGCAGCGCCCTAGGGACAGGGGGGGGACCAAAACTGTTTTTT. Translation: CASSALGTGGGPKLFF. Complete variable domain (other parts from reference TRBV9 and TRBJ1-4): DSGVTQTPKHLITATGQRVTLRCSPRSGDLSVYWYQQSLDQGLQFLIQYYNGEERAKGNILERFSAQQFPDLHSELNLSSLELGDSALYFCASSALGTGGGPKLFFGSGTQLSVL.

This chain joins TRBV5-4 and TRBJ1-4; D is unclear. CDR1 and CDR2 (germline): SGHNT, YYREEE (reference sequence). The V end was cut by 2 bases, the J end by 8 bases, with 7 bases between. This CDR3 comprises 12 residues. Here the CDR3 DNA reads TGTGCCAGCAGCTTTAATGTCGAAAAACTGTTTTTT. Translated, it gives CASSFNVEKLFF.

This chain uses TRBV14 with TRBJ1-4; D is unclear. CDR3 length: 15 residues. CDR1 and CDR2 (germline): SGHDN, FVKESK. Trimming cost V 0 bases and J 2 bases, with 7 bases left between them. The CDR3 protein is CASSQEPGTNEKLFF. The DNA for the CDR3 is TGTGCCAGCAGCCAAGAGCCGGGGACTAATGAAAAACTGTTTTTT.

This chain links TRBV10-3 with TRBJ1-3, with a possible D match to TRBD1 (6 bases). Per germline, CDR1 ENHRY and CDR2 SYGVKD. V was clipped by 3 bases and J by 0 bases, with 12 bases between them. The CDR3 extends over 16 amino acids. The CDR3 coding sequence is TGTGCCATCAGTGACCCGACAGGCAACTCTGGAAACACCATATATTTT. Its protein is CAISDPTGNSGNTIYF.

This sequence joins TRBV27 and TRBJ1-6; the D is unclear. The CDR3 has 13 residues. Germline V gene data show CDR1 as MNHEY and CDR2 as SMNVEV (reference sequence). V was shortened by 1 base and J by 13 bases, with 11 bases between the two germline ends. CDR3 sequence: CASSLFQVSPLHF. DNA of the CDR3: TGTGCCAGCAGTTTATTTCAGGTGTCGCCCCTCCACTTT.

This chain uses TRBV30 with TRBJ2-5; the match to TRBD2 covers 11 bases. CDR1 and CDR2 (germline): GTSNPN, SVGIG (reference sequence). This CDR3 has 15 amino acids. J was trimmed by 1 base and V by 0 bases; bases with no gene match: 1. The CDR3 DNA sequence: TGTGCCTGGAGTGTACTAGCGGGAGCCCAAGAGACCCAGTACTTC. Amino acid sequence: CAWSVLAGAQETQYF. Combining the CDR3 with reference TRBV30 and TRBJ2-5 gives the whole variable domain SQTIHQWPATLVQPVGSPLSLECTVEGTSNPNLYWYRQAAGRGLQLLFYSVGIGQISSEVPQNLSASRPQDRQFILSSKKLLLSDSGFYLCAWSVLAGAQETQYFGPGTRLLVL.

J is TRBJ2-1 and V is TRBV6-2 or TRBV6-3, with 9 bases fitting TRBD2. V shed 2 bases and J 7 bases; nucleotides not matched to a gene: 0. The CDR3 contains 13 residues. Germline loops: CDR1 MNHEY, CDR2 SVGEGT. The CDR3 region has the DNA TGTGCCAGCAGTTACCTAGCGGGGAATGAGCAGTTCTTC. Translating gives CASSYLAGNEQFF.

The chain employs TRBV6-2 or TRBV6-3 and TRBJ1-4; TRBD1 is a possible D gene (5 bases). Trimming took off 5 bases at V and 6 bases at J, with 19 bases between the two ends. The germline V gene encodes CDR1 MNHEY and CDR2 SVGEGT. This CDR3 spans 16 amino acids. The CDR3 is CASSHDAAGVDEKLFF. The CDR3 nucleotides read TGTGCCAGCAGTCACGACGCCGCGGGGGTGGATGAAAAACTGTTTTTT.

The J gene is TRBJ2-7, the V gene TRBV5-1; 13 bases are shared with TRBD2. V trimming: 2 bases; J trimming: 7 bases; junction bases outside the gene matches: 3. The CDR3 contains 14 residues. Germline V CDR1 and CDR2: SGHRS, YFSETQ. CDR3 residues: CASSLWTSGGEQYF. The CDR3 DNA follows: TGCGCCAGCAGCTTATGGACTAGCGGGGGTGAGCAGTACTTC.

The chain links TRBV14 to TRBJ1-1; no clear D gene. The germline gives CDR1 SGHDN, CDR2 FVKESK. V lost 5 bases and J 5 bases, leaving 12 bases between the germline ends. This CDR3 is 13 amino acids long. CDR3 amino acids: CASSSTSRTEAFF. The CDR3 region has the DNA TGTGCCAGCAGCTCTACGAGTCGAACTGAAGCTTTCTTT.

V is TRBV4-2 and J is TRBJ1-6; 10 bases are a match to TRBD1. Germline CDR1 reads LGHNA; CDR2 reads YNFKEQ. V lost 0 bases to trimming and J lost 10 bases; unmatched junction nucleotides: 6. The length of the CDR3 is 16 residues. The CDR3 here is CASSQERDRGGSPLHF. DNA for the CDR3: TGTGCCAGCAGCCAAGAGAGGGACAGGGGAGGATCACCCCTCCACTTT.

The V gene is TRBV7-2, the J gene TRBJ2-4; 7 nucleotides line up with TRBD1. The V and J ends lost 5 bases and 3 bases, in that order; junction bases with no gene match: 4. The V gene's germline CDR1 is SGHTA and CDR2 FQGNSA. This CDR3 has 14 amino acids. The chain's CDR3 is CASSPRQGKNIQYF. CDR3 DNA sequence: TGTGCCAGCAGCCCTCGACAGGGCAAAAACATTCAGTACTTC.

The chain is built from TRBV9 and TRBJ1-5; TRBD1 might be the D (6 bases). The CDR3 has 13 residues. From germline, CDR1 is SGDLS and CDR2 YYNGEE. V was shortened by 0 bases and J by 7 bases, with 8 bases between the two germline ends. DNA of the CDR3: TGTGCCAGCAGCGTAGACAGGGACCAGCCCCAGCATTTT. Translating gives CASSVDRDQPQHF.

The rearrangement links TRBV25-1 to TRBJ1-1; 9 bases map to TRBD1. The CDR3 runs 17 residues. Germline V CDR1 and CDR2: MGHDK, SYGVNS. V shed 6 bases and J 4 bases; nucleotides not matched to a gene: 15. The CDR3: CASSVTGTGRGGTEAFF. As DNA, the CDR3 is TGTGCCAGCAGCGTTACCGGGACAGGGAGAGGCGGCACTGAAGCTTTCTTT.